Listed below are T cell receptor beta chains from one sample, sequenced in a study of cytotoxic CD8 clonotypes in ibrutinib-treated CLL. Measured with immunoSEQ multiplex PCR; TCRdb has only the in-frame clones, and not every one. The sample has 40,000 to 55,000 clones; roughly 80% are singletons. This specimen was PBMCs, taken after 24 months of ibrutinib treatment. These receptors all stem from a human donor with chronic lymphocytic leukemia. CDR3s include the opening cysteine and the closing phenylalanine or tryptophan.

>16|TRBV4-1|TRBJ1-2
CASSQAQANTNYGYTF
>16|TRBV19|TRBJ1-2
CASTDRRDSSNYGYTF
>19|TRBV11-2|TRBJ2-2
CASSLVLGLAGVRTGELFF
>17|TRBV7-8|TRBJ1-5
CASSLEWTGTTDQPQHF
>16|TRBV28|TRBJ2-7
CALHELAASKGSEQYF
>14|TRBV10-3|TRBJ2-7
CAITGAPGPDEQYF
>14|TRBV6-5|TRBJ2-7
CASSYIGQFYEQYF
>15|TRBV5-1|TRBJ2-7
CASSLGASKAYEQYF
>15|TRBV19|TRBJ1-2
CASSVRGGADYGYTF
>15|TRBV7-2|TRBJ2-7
CASSLAPTGGHEQYF
>16|TRBV7-9|TRBJ2-1
CASSSQLAGAYNEQFF
>13|TRBV7-3|TRBJ2-3
CASSPIPTDTQYF
>15|TRBV18|TRBJ1-5
CASSPGQGGNQPQHF
>13|TRBV7-3|TRBJ2-3
CASSFRRTDTQYF
>14|TRBV28|TRBJ1-2
CASSLSGGLSGYTF
>16|TRBV4-1|TRBJ1-5
CASSQYGTGDNQPQHF
>11|TRBV5-1|TRBJ2-1
CASSSHNEQFF
>13|TRBV27|TRBJ1-5
CASSRDRAQPQHF
>15|TRBV7-2|TRBJ2-3
CASSRSGRSTDTQYF
>15|TRBV7-2|TRBJ2-3
CASSHSGGDTDTQYF
>15|TRBV5-6|TRBJ2-7
CASSFYRRFSNEQYF
>14|TRBV19|TRBJ2-7
CASSIVAGGYEQYF
>17|TRBV5-1|TRBJ2-2
CASSLWASGSATGELFF
>15|TRBV11-2|TRBJ2-2
CASTLAEAVAGELFF
>14|TRBV27|TRBJ2-3
CASSLLQGTDTQYF
>13|TRBV5-4|TRBJ2-2
CASSLEPAGELFF
>15|TRBV11-2|TRBJ1-5
CASSLGGGGNQPQHF
>17|TRBV28|TRBJ2-5
CASSNPSGTSGKETQYF
>16|TRBV2|TRBJ2-7
CASSEALVATGDEQYF
>14|TRBV2|TRBJ1-2
CASREQSTTDGYTF
>16|TRBV19|TRBJ2-6
CASIPTRSSGANVLTF
>15|TRBV11-2|TRBJ1-1
CASSLGSVGDTEAFF
>12|TRBV19|TRBJ2-5
CASSMEQETQYF
>13|TRBV27|TRBJ2-7
CASKASSSYEQYF
>14|TRBV28|TRBJ2-1
CASSLLARSDEQFF
>15|TRBV19|TRBJ2-3
CASSINGIETDTQYF
>14|TRBV28|TRBJ2-1
CASSPGTSVNEQFF
>16|TRBV25-1|TRBJ2-5
CASSASLAGGVGTQYF
>17|TRBV5-6|TRBJ2-6
CASSLDRGLAGANVLTF
>14|TRBV11-2|TRBJ1-4
CASSPNQGIEKLFF
>12|TRBV29-1|TRBJ2-1
CSVGLGGNEQFF
>17|TRBV7-9|TRBJ2-3
CASSLGGLAGRTDTQYF
>15|TRBV6-5|TRBJ2-3
CASSSRRVGTDTQYF
>15|TRBV11-1|TRBJ2-1
CASSHRLAGGIEQFF
>13|TRBV10-3|TRBJ1-5
CAITGTLDQPQHF
>18|TRBV7-8|TRBJ2-7
CASSLPGLAGGIPYEQYF
>15|TRBV6-4|TRBJ2-1
CASSVLAGSYNEQFF
>17|TRBV30|TRBJ2-3
CAWSTSLSGTYTDTQYF
>15|TRBV27|TRBJ1-1
CASSPDRGWYTEAFF
>15|TRBV15|TRBJ2-3
CATSLGGPSTDTQYF
>15|TRBV9|TRBJ2-7
CASSVEAGGLHEQYF
>13|TRBV19|TRBJ2-5
CASSMGRVETQYF
>15|TRBV7-8|TRBJ2-4
CASSSPPGGPHIQYF
>12|TRBV6-5|TRBJ1-3
CASWSRRDTIYF